A single sample is the source of the 31 T cell receptor beta chains below, sequenced in a study of T cells in tumors after PD-1 blockade. Using immunoSEQ multiplex PCR, the repertoire was profiled, and TCRdb retains in-frame clones only, with some absent. Of tens of thousands of clones listed, over 65% are singletons. The material sequenced was PBMCs, taken after anti-PD-1 treatment. Source of these receptors: a human donor with basal cell carcinoma.

The V call is TRBV25-1, the J call TRBJ2-2, with D maybe TRBD1 (5 bases). This CDR3 has 14 residues. V was pared by 6 bases and J by 4 bases, with 12 bases between. The germline CDR1 and CDR2 sequences are MGHDK and SYGVNS. The CDR3 reads CASRALGVTGELFF. In DNA form, the CDR3 reads TGTGCCAGCAGAGCGTTAGGGGTCACCGGGGAGCTGTTTTTT.

V and J are TRBV3-1 (or the pseudogene TRBV3-2) and TRBJ1-2; unclear D gene. The CDR3 length is 12 residues. V lost 4 bases and J lost 4, with 7 bases in between. Germline V CDR1 and CDR2: LGHDT, YNNKEL (reference sequence). The CDR3 bases are TGTGCCAGCAGCCGAGACATCTATGGCTACACCTTC. It yields the protein CASSRDIYGYTF.

The V and J genes are TRBV3-1 (or the pseudogene TRBV3-2) and TRBJ2-1; TRBD2 matches at 10 bases. The J segment lost 2 bases and the V segment lost 6 bases, leaving 4 bases of the junction unmatched. Germline V CDR1 and CDR2: LGHDT, YNNKEL (reference sequence). The CDR3 sequence is 15 residues long. DNA of the CDR3: TGTGCCAGCAGGTCCAGCGGGGGGGCCTACAATGAGCAGTTCTTC. It translates to CASRSSGGAYNEQFF.

The chain employs TRBV5-1 and TRBJ2-3; perhaps D is TRBD1 or TRBD2 (6 bases each). CDR3 length: 14 residues. V was cut by 4 bases and J by 3 bases, with 12 bases left in between. Looked up from germline, CDR1 is SGHRS and CDR2 is YFSETQ. CDR3 region: CASSQGGLTDTQYF. In DNA, the CDR3 is TGCGCCAGCAGCCAAGGGGGACTTACAGATACGCAGTATTTT.

In this sample, this clone turned up once. The rearrangement uses TRBV3-1 (or the pseudogene TRBV3-2) and TRBJ2-7; D call uncertain. Trimming took 4 bases from V and 4 from J, leaving 14 bases between them. The germline V gene has CDR1 LGHDT and CDR2 YNNKEL (reference sequence). This CDR3 contains 14 residues. CDR3 nucleotides: TGTGCCAGCAGCCGTGTCACTAAGGGTTACGAGCAGTACTTC. As protein: CASSRVTKGYEQYF.

The chain employs TRBV4-1 and TRBJ1-2; maybe TRBD1 (5 bases). The CDR3 is 17 amino acids. The germline V and J ends were trimmed by 3 bases and 7 bases, with 24 bases remaining between them. Looked up from germline, CDR1 is MGHRA and CDR2 is YSYEKL. The CDR3: CASSQGTLGGPGGGYTF. The CDR3 DNA sequence: TGCGCCAGCAGCCAGGGAACGCTGGGGGGACCGGGCGGTGGCTACACCTTC.

The rearrangement uses TRBV6-4 and TRBJ2-2; D is ambiguous. This CDR3 spans 14 amino acids. Germline lookup yields CDR1 MRHNA and CDR2 SNTAGT. Trimming took off 2 bases at V and 5 bases at J, with 9 bases between the two ends. CDR3 coding DNA: TGTGCCAGCAGTGACGACCTAACTACCGGGGAGCTGTTTTTT. Protein product: CASSDDLTTGELFF.

This sequence joins TRBV4-1 and TRBJ2-3; TRBD2 agrees at 14 bases. The V gene end was trimmed by 1 base and the J gene end by 3 bases; junction bases not matched to a gene: 15. The CDR3 extends over 21 amino acids. Germline assignment: CDR1 MGHRA and CDR2 YSYEKL. The CDR3 protein is CASSQGRLTSGGEGLTDTQYF. The CDR3 nucleotides are TGCGCCAGCAGCCAAGGAAGGCTGACTAGCGGGGGGGAGGGGTTAACAGATACGCAGTATTTT.

V usage is TRBV29-1 and J usage is TRBJ1-4; D may be TRBD1 (5 bases). The germline V and J ends were trimmed by 6 bases and 5 bases, with 13 bases remaining between them. The CDR3 has 13 amino acids. Germline loops: CDR1 SQVTM, CDR2 ANQGSEA. The CDR3 spells CSVPGTGNEKLFF. The CDR3 bases are TGCAGCGTCCCCGGGACGGGAAATGAAAAACTGTTTTTT.

The chain links TRBV7-9 to TRBJ1-1; weak D call: TRBD1 (5 bases). Trimming pared 2 bases from V and 4 bases from J, leaving 11 bases between. CDR1 and CDR2 from the germline V gene are SEHNR and FQNEAQ (reference sequence). This CDR3 has 14 amino acids. CDR3 sequence (DNA): TGTGCCAGCAGCTTATTTGAGGGGACCACTGAAGCTTTCTTT. Its translation: CASSLFEGTTEAFF.

The rearrangement joins TRBV28 to TRBJ2-1; TRBD2 aligns across 11 bases. The CDR3 consists of 15 residues. From germline, CDR1 is MDHEN and CDR2 SYDVKM. V shed 4 bases and J 5 bases; nucleotides not matched to a gene: 4. The CDR3 reads CASSSSGGLHNEQFF. In DNA, the CDR3 is TGTGCCAGCAGTTCTAGCGGGGGGCTACACAATGAGCAGTTCTTC.

The rearrangement joins TRBV7-9 to TRBJ1-2; no clear D. V was cut by 5 bases and J by 3 bases, with 7 bases left in between. The CDR3 totals 12 residues. CDR1 SEHNR and CDR2 FQNEAQ come from the germline V gene (reference sequence). CDR3 sequence reads: CASSQGYYGYTF. Here the CDR3 DNA reads TGTGCCAGCAGCCAAGGGTACTATGGCTACACCTTC.

In DNA form, the CDR3 reads TGTGCCAGCAAATTCCTAGCGGGGGCTTACAATGAGCAGTTCTTC. As protein: CASKFLAGAYNEQFF. The chain uses TRBV2 and TRBJ2-1, with TRBD2 matching over 10 bases. V trimming: 7 bases; J trimming: 4 bases; junction bases outside the gene matches: 7. Germline CDR1 and CDR2: SNHLY and FYNNEI. The CDR3 is 15 amino acids.

The chain combines TRBV7-2 with TRBJ1-4, with D uncertain. The CDR3 length is 15 residues. Germline assignment: CDR1 SGHTA and CDR2 FQGNSA. V dropped 2 bases and J dropped 3 bases, with 10 bases sitting between them. The CDR3 spells CASSLNRQSNEKLFF. In DNA, the CDR3 is TGTGCCAGCAGCTTAAATCGGCAGTCTAATGAAAAACTGTTTTTT.

The chain recombines TRBV6-1 with TRBJ1-1; D is uncertain. The CDR3 spans 13 residues. Germline CDR1 is MNHNS and CDR2 is SASEGT. Trimming pared 3 bases from V and 10 bases from J, leaving 15 bases between. CDR3 in DNA: TGTGCCAGCAGTGATAGGGTGGGCGGTGGAGCTTTCTTT. It yields the protein CASSDRVGGGAFF.

This clone was observed a few times. V and J are TRBV21-1 and TRBJ2-4. TRBV21-1 is a listed pseudogene. The CDR3 spans 17 residues. This CDR3 is CASLLPRAPSNKNIQYF. The CDR3 DNA reads TGTGCCAGCCTACTACCCCGGGCCCCCAGCAACAAAAACATTCAGTACTTC.

The gene calls are TRBV27 and TRBJ2-1; 9 bases match TRBD2. This CDR3 contains 14 residues. Germline trimming cut 5 bases from V and 14 bases from J; bases unmatched to any gene: 13. Germline V gene sequence: CDR1 MNHEY, CDR2 SMNVEV (reference sequence). DNA for the CDR3: TGTGCCAGCAGTCCCCCGGGTAGCGGGGGCTCTAAGTTCTTC. It is translated as CASSPPGSGGSKFF.

This chain connects TRBV19 to TRBJ1-5; D is undetermined. V was trimmed by 1 base and J by 1 base, leaving 8 bases between them. Germline loops: CDR1 LNHDA, CDR2 SQIVND (reference sequence). CDR3 length: 15 amino acids. This CDR3 is CASSIGSLSNQPQHF. The DNA for the CDR3 is TGTGCCAGTAGTATAGGGTCCCTAAGCAATCAGCCCCAGCATTTT.

The rearrangement uses TRBV20-1 and TRBJ2-1; unclear D gene. V gave up 4 bases and J gave up 7 bases, with 8 bases separating them. The germline V gene encodes CDR1 DFQATT and CDR2 SNEGSKA (reference sequence). The CDR3 is 11 amino acids. The CDR3 DNA sequence: TGCAGTGCTACCAGGTGGAATGAGCAGTTCTTC. This translates into CSATRWNEQFF.

This sequence joins TRBV7-9 and TRBJ2-2, with D tentatively TRBD2 (6 bases). This CDR3 region has 13 residues. The germline CDR1 and CDR2 sequences are SEHNR and FQNEAQ (reference sequence). Trimming pared 5 bases from V and 7 bases from J, leaving 11 bases between. CDR3 nucleotides: TGTGCCAGCAGCGCCCCGGGGGACGGGGAGCTGTTTTTT. This encodes CASSAPGDGELFF.

In nucleotides, the CDR3 is TGTGCCAGCTCACCAGGAGGACGGGAACAAGAGACCCAGTACTTC. Translation gives CASSPGGREQETQYF. The chain employs TRBV18 and TRBJ2-5; weak D call: TRBD2 (5 bases). The length of the CDR3 is 15 residues. Per the germline V gene, CDR1 is KGHSH and CDR2 is LQKENI. V lost 2 bases and J 2 bases, leaving 12 bases between the germline ends.

V is TRBV28 and J is TRBJ2-5; D might be TRBD2 (7 bases). This CDR3 is built from 15 residues. Trimming took off 4 bases at V and 2 bases at J, with 14 bases between the two ends. Germline V gives CDR1 MDHEN, CDR2 SYDVKM. The CDR3 DNA reads TGTGCCAGCAGTTACCGCGGGGGCCGACAAGAGACCCAGTACTTC. Protein sequence: CASSYRGGRQETQYF.

The V and J genes are TRBV12-3 or TRBV12-4 and TRBJ2-7, with 7 positions matching TRBD1. V shed 8 bases, J shed 0 bases, and the junction held 4 bases outside the gene matches. The CDR3 is 13 amino acids. The DNA for the CDR3 is TGTGCCAGCGGACAGGCACCCTCCTACGAGCAGTACTTC. Translated: CASGQAPSYEQYF.

This chain links TRBV18 with TRBJ2-1; D may be TRBD2 (7 bases). This CDR3 has 16 amino acids. Germline V gives CDR1 KGHSH, CDR2 LQKENI. V lost 0 bases, J lost 3 bases, and 12 bases lay in between. The CDR3 bases are TGTGCCAGCTCACCACCGAGGGGGGGCGACTACAATGAGCAGTTCTTC. Residues: CASSPPRGGDYNEQFF.

The rearrangement joins TRBV19 to TRBJ2-3; the match to TRBD2 covers 7 bases. The germline CDR1 and CDR2 sequences are LNHDA and SQIVND (reference sequence). V dropped 9 bases and J dropped 6; count of bases not matched to a gene: 12. The length of the CDR3 is 14 residues. The CDR3 region is CASGTSVLRDTQYF. The CDR3 DNA follows: TGTGCCAGCGGCACTAGCGTTCTTCGGGATACGCAGTATTTT.

The chain combines TRBV3-1 (or the pseudogene TRBV3-2) with TRBJ2-3; D possibly matches TRBD1 or TRBD2 (6 bases each). Germline lookup yields CDR1 LGHDT and CDR2 YNNKEL (reference sequence). The V and J ends lost 4 bases and 5 bases respectively, with 13 bases between them. The CDR3 runs 14 residues. CDR3 residues: CASSPWGAEDTQYF. The CDR3 DNA reads TGTGCCAGCAGCCCGTGGGGGGCGGAAGATACGCAGTATTTT.

The sample holds one count of this clone. The chain carries TRBV7-6 and TRBJ2-1; D could derive from TRBD1 or TRBD2 (6 bases each). The CDR3 consists of 14 residues. Germline V gene sequence: CDR1 SGHVS, CDR2 FNYEAQ. The ends were cut back, 4 bases at V and 7 bases at J, with 14 bases in the middle. The CDR3 region has the DNA TGTGCCAGCAGCTCCCTGGGGGGCTTAAATGAGCAGTTCTTC. This sequence encodes CASSSLGGLNEQFF.

The chain is built from TRBV6-1 and TRBJ2-5, with 7 nucleotides matching TRBD2. There are 14 residues in the CDR3. The germline V gene encodes CDR1 MNHNS and CDR2 SASEGT. V lost 6 bases to trimming and J lost 1 base; unmatched junction nucleotides: 5. The CDR3 here is CASRYGLGQETQYF. The CDR3 DNA reads as TGTGCCAGCAGATATGGACTAGGCCAAGAGACCCAGTACTTC.

This chain links TRBV19 with TRBJ2-3, with 12 bases lining up with TRBD2. Germline CDR1 and CDR2: LNHDA and SQIVND (reference sequence). CDR3 length: 16 amino acids. Trimming took 4 bases from V and 4 from J; bases not matched to a gene: 6. CDR3 in DNA: TGTGCCAGTAGTAATACTAGCGGGGGGTGGGCAGATACGCAGTATTTT. Its protein product is CASSNTSGGWADTQYF. The full variable domain, with the rest looked up from reference TRBV19 and TRBJ2-3, is DGGITQSPKYLFRKEGQNVTLSCEQNLNHDAMYWYRQDPGQGLRLIYYSQIVNDFQKGDIAEGYSVSREKKESFPLTVTSAQKNPTAFYLCASSNTSGGWADTQYFGPGTRLTVL.

The CDR3: CASSEQGVYQETQYF. In DNA form, the CDR3 reads TGCGCCAGCAGCGAACAGGGGGTCTACCAAGAGACCCAGTACTTC. The chain is built from TRBV5-1 and TRBJ2-5; TRBD1 matches at 8 bases. After removal of 4 bases from V and 0 bases from J, the junction contained 5 bases not matched to a gene. CDR1 and CDR2 (germline): SGHRS, YFSETQ. The CDR3 is made up of 15 amino acids.

The V gene is TRBV27, the J gene TRBJ2-5, with D perhaps assigned TRBD1 or TRBD2 (6 bases each). CDR1 and CDR2 (germline): MNHEY, SMNVEV (reference sequence). The V end lost 3 bases, the J end lost 1 base, and 15 bases lay between the germline ends. The CDR3 is made up of 16 amino acids. The CDR3: CASSFTSGARQETQYF. The CDR3, as DNA: TGTGCCAGCAGTTTTACGTCGGGGGCGCGCCAAGAGACCCAGTACTTC.